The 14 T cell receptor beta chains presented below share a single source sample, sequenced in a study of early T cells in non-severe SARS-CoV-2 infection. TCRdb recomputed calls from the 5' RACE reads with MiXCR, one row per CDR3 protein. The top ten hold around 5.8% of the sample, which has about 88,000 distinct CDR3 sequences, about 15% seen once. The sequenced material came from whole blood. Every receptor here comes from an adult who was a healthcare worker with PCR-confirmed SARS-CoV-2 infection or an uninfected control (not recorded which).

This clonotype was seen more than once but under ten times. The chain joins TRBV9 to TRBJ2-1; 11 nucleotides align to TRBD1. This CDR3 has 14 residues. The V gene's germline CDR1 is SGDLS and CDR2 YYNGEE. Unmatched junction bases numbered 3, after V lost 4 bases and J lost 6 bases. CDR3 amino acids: CASSSGQGANEQFF. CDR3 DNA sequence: TGTGCCAGCAGCTCCGGACAGGGGGCCAATGAGCAGTTCTTC. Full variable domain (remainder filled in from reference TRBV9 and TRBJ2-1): DSGVTQTPKHLITATGQRVTLRCSPRSGDLSVYWYQQSLDQGLQFLIQYYNGEERAKGNILERFSAQQFPDLHSELNLSSLELGDSALYFCASSSGQGANEQFFGPGTRLTVL.

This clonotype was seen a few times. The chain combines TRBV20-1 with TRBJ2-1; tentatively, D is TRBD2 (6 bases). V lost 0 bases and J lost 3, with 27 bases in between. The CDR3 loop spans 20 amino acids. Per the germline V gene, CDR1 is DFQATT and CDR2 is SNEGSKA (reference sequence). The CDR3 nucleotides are TGCAGTGCTAGAGATGTTGGGAGGAACTCTTACGACCTGCTCTACAATGAGCAGTTCTTC. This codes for CSARDVGRNSYDLLYNEQFF.

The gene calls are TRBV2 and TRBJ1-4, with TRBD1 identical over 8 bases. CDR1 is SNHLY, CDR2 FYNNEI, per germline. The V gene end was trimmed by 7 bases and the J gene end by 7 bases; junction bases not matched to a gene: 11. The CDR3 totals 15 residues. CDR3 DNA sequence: TGTGCCAGCACCGAGCAGGGGGCGCCGGGTGAAAAACTGTTTTTT. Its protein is CASTEQGAPGEKLFF.

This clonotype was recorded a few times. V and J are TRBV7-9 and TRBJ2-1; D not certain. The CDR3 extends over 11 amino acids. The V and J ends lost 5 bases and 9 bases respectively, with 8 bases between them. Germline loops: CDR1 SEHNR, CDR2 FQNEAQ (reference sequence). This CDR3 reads CASSPPTEQFF. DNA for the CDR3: TGTGCCAGCAGCCCCCCCACTGAGCAGTTCTTC.

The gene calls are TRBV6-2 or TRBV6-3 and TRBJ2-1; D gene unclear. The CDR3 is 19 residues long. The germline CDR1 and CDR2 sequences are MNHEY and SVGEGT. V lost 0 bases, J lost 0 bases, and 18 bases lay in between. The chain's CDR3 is CASSYSIGSRLTSYNEQFF. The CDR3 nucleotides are TGTGCCAGCAGTTACTCGATAGGGTCAAGGCTGACCTCCTACAATGAGCAGTTCTTC.

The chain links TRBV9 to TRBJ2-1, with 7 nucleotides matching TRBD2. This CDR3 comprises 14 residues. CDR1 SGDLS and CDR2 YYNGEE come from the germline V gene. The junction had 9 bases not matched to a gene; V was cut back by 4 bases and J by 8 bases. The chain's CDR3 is CASSQSGTADEQFF. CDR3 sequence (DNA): TGTGCCAGCAGCCAGAGCGGGACCGCCGATGAGCAGTTCTTC.

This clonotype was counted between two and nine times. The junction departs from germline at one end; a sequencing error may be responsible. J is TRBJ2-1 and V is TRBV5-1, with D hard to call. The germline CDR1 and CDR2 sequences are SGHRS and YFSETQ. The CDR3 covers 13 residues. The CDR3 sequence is CASSLVPFVSECF. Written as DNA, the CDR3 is TGCGCCAGCAGCTTGGTACCTTTTGTATCCGAATGCTTC.

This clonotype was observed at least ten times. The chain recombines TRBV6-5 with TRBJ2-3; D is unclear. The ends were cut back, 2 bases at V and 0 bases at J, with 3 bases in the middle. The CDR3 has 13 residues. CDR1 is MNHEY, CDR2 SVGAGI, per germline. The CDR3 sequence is CASSYTSTDTQYF. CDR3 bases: TGTGCCAGCAGTTACACCAGCACAGATACGCAGTATTTT.

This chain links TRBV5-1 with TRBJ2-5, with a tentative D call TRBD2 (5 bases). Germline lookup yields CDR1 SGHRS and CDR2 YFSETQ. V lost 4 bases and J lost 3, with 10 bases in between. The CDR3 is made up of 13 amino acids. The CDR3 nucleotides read TGCGCCAGCAGCCCGGCCGGGAAAGAGACCCAGTACTTC. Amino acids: CASSPAGKETQYF.

The CDR3 spells CASSLTGLGNEKLFF. The DNA for the CDR3 is TGTGCCAGCAGCTTAACGGGGCTTGGAAATGAAAAACTGTTTTTT. The rearrangement uses TRBV7-3 and TRBJ1-4, with a tentative D call TRBD1 (5 bases). Germline V gene data show CDR1 as SGHTA and CDR2 as FQGTGA. This CDR3 is 15 amino acids long. Trimming took 0 bases from V and 5 from J, leaving 10 bases between them.

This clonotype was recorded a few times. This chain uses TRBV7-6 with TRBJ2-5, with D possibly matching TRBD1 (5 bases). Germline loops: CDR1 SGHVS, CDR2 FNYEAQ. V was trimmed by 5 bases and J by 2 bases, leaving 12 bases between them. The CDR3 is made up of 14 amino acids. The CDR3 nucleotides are TGTGCCAGCAGCCCGCTCAGGGTTCAAGAGACCCAGTACTTC. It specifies CASSPLRVQETQYF. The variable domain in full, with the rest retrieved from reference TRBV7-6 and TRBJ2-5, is GAGVSQSPRYKVTKRGQDVALRCDPISGHVSLYWYRQALGQGPEFLTYFNYEAQQDKSGLPNDRFSAERPEGSISTLTIQRTEQRDSAMYRCASSPLRVQETQYFGPGTRLLVL.

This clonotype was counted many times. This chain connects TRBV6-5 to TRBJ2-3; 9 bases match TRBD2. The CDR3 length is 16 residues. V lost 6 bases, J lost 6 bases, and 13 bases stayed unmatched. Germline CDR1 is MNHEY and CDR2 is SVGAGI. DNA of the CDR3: TGTGCCAGCAGAGAACGGACTAGCGCCGCCCGTGATACGCAGTATTTT. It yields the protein CASRERTSAARDTQYF.

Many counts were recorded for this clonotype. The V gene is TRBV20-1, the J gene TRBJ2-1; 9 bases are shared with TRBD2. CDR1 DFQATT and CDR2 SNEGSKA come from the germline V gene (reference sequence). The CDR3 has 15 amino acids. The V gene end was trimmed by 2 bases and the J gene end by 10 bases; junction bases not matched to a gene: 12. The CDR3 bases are TGCAGTGCTAGACCGCCGGGACTAGCCATGGTCGAGCAGTTCTTC. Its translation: CSARPPGLAMVEQFF.

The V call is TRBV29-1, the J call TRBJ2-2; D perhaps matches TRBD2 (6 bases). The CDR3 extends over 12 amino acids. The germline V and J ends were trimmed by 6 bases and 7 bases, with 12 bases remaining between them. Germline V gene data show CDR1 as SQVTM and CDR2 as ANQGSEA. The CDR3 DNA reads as TGCAGCGTATTCTCTAGCGTCGGGGAGCTGTTTTTT. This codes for CSVFSSVGELFF.